The present T cell receptor beta chain was sequenced within a study of CD8 T cell repertoires and HIV-1 epitope variants. As for this clone: The antigen remains undetermined.

The table came from immunoSEQ multiplex PCR; TCRdb's copy has only in-frame clones and leaves some out. The sample has 5,500 or so clones, less than 70% seen once. The CDR3 runs to 16 residues. From germline, CDR1 is SGHDN and CDR2 FVKESK. The V segment lost 0 bases and the J segment 3 bases; nucleotides outside the gene matches: 5. Whole-study results and caveats: Roughly nine antigen-specific TCR beta clonotypes were found; five or six seemed cross-reactive to variants.

The TCR was taken from a male donor with HIV. The sample taken for sequencing was cultured CD8+ T cells derived from PBMCs. The genes are TRBV14 and TRBJ2-7; 10 bases match TRBD1. CDR3 sequence (DNA): TGTGCCAGCAGCCAAGATCTTGGGACAGGGGACTACGAGCAGTACTTC. Protein product: CASSQDLGTGDYEQYF.